This T cell receptor (beta chain) derives from a study of human T cells and chemical hapten exposure. Across the study: A mostly female patient group had alopecia areata, totalis or universalis.

For the library, individual cDNA molecules each received unique molecular identifiers. TCRdb recomputed calls from the RACE reads with MiXCR, one row per CDR3 protein. The sample has about 120,000 distinct CDR3 sequences; roughly 14% are singletons. This clonotype was picked up a small number of times. Documented time point: pre-sensitization, week 0. As for treatment: therapeutic diphenylcyclopropenone sensitization with weekly scalp DPC. The study enrolled 18 to 70-year-old alopecia patients suitable for DPC. Someone pulled total RNA out of unfractionated whole blood. Per the germline V gene, CDR1 is MNHEY and CDR2 is SVGEGT. The CDR3 has 13 amino acids. Trimming cost V 7 bases and J 5 bases; bases outside gene matches: 6.

The clonotype comes from a woman younger than 35 with alopecia areata. Some clones in this sample may be carry-over from other donors' samples. The input for sequencing was whole blood, taken in connection with sensitization to the hapten diphenylcyclopropenone (DPC). The chain recombines TRBV6-2 or TRBV6-3 with TRBJ2-5, with 8 bases identical to TRBD2. The CDR3 coding sequence is TGTGCCAGCACTCAGACTAGCGTCGAGACCCAGTACTTC. Translated, it gives CASTQTSVETQYF.